This T cell receptor (beta chain) was identified in a study of blood T cells in healthy people across ages. Study outcomes and limitations: Correlation between TCR beta diversity and naive T cell percentage was strong.

Germline CDR1 SGHVS, CDR2 FQNEAQ. The CDR3 loop spans 14 amino acids. V lost 5 bases, J lost 4 bases, and 7 bases stayed unmatched. The second PCR ran roughly 7 to 11 cycles with a sample-barcoded 5' primer and J-beta primers. Per-sample output comprised a minimum of 3 million paired-end reads containing CDR3. TCRdb independently ran MiXCR on the 5' RACE reads; one entry per CDR3 protein. This sample has more than 500,000 distinct CDR3 sequences, with approximately 25% found just once. This clonotype was observed at least ten times. The antigen remains undetermined. The clonotype originates from a woman between 65 and 79 years old in good health. The chain is built from TRBV7-8 and TRBJ2-5, with 7 nucleotides matching TRBD2. What was sequenced was blood. CDR3 nucleotide sequence: TGTGCCAGCAGCAAGACTAGGGAGGGAGAGACCCAGTACTTC. Residues: CASSKTREGETQYF.